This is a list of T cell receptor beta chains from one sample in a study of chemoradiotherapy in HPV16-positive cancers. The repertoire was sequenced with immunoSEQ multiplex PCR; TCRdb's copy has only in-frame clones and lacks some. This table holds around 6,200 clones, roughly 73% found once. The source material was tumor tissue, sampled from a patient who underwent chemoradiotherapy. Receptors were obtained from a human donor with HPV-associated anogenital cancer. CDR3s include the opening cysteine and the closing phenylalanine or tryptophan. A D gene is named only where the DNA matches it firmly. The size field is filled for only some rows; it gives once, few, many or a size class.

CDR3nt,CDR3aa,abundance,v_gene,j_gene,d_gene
TGTGCCAGTAGTCCTACTAGCGGGGCCCACGAGCAGTACTTC,CASSPTSGAHEQYF,.,TRBV19,TRBJ2-7,TRBD2
TGCGCCAGCAGCTTTAATGAGCGGGAGCGTCAGGGGGAGCTGTTTTTT,CASSFNERERQGELFF,few,TRBV5-1,TRBJ2-2,TRBD2
TGTGCCAGCAGCGAGACAGGATTCAATCAGCCCCAGCATTTT,CASSETGFNQPQHF,.,TRBV11-1,TRBJ1-5,.
TGTGCCAGCAGTTCACGAGAGACCCAGTACTTC,CASSSRETQYF,.,TRBV27,TRBJ2-5,.
TGCGCCAGCAGCTCCGGACTCGGCACAGATACGCAGTATTTT,CASSSGLGTDTQYF,.,TRBV5-1,TRBJ2-3,.
TGTGCCAGCAGGGACAGGGGGCAATCAGATACGCAGTATTTT,CASRDRGQSDTQYF,.,TRBV19,TRBJ2-3,TRBD1
TGTGCCAGCAGTCCCTGGCGGGAGAACACCGGGGAGCTGTTTTTT,CASSPWRENTGELFF,once,TRBV6-5,TRBJ2-2,.
TGCGCCAGCAGTGATGGACAGGGAGTCATCTCAGCTTTCTTT,CASSDGQGVISAFF,few,TRBV10-1,TRBJ1-1,TRBD1
TGCGCCAGCAGCCAAGAGAAGGGCAGGGCGAACACTGAAGCTTTCTTT,CASSQEKGRANTEAFF,.,TRBV4-1,TRBJ1-1,.
TGTGCCAGCAGCCCGGATATGGGCGTTCCCTACGAGCAGTACTTC,CASSPDMGVPYEQYF,hyperexpanded,TRBV7-2,TRBJ2-7,.
TGCGCCAGCAGCCCACGGACTAGCGGGAGCACAGATACGCAGTATTTT,CASSPRTSGSTDTQYF,few,TRBV5-1,TRBJ2-3,TRBD2
TGTGCCTGGAGTGTACTCGTCGGGACTAGCGGGAGAAAGACCCAGTACTTC,CAWSVLVGTSGRKTQYF,.,TRBV30,TRBJ2-5,TRBD2
TGTGCCAGCAGCTTAGTTGGGACCCGTCTAATATGGTCTGGCTACACCTTC,CASSLVGTRLIWSGYTF,.,TRBV7-2,TRBJ1-2,.
TGTGCCATCTGGGAGGGGAGACGGAACACTGAAGCTTTCTTT,CAIWEGRRNTEAFF,.,TRBV10-3,TRBJ1-1,.
TGTGCCAGCAGCTTAGTGGGACTAGCGGGAGGAGGAAATGAGCAGTTCTTC,CASSLVGLAGGGNEQFF,.,TRBV7-9,TRBJ2-1,TRBD2
TGTGCCAGCAGCAATAACACAGAGAGCTCCTACGAGCAGTACTTC,CASSNNTESSYEQYF,.,TRBV21-1,TRBJ2-7,.
TGTGCCAGCAGCTTGGGCCGGACAGGGGAACATCAGCCCCAGCATTTT,CASSLGRTGEHQPQHF,.,TRBV11-2,TRBJ1-5,TRBD1
TGTGCCAGCTCTTGGGGCGGGAACCAAGAGACCCAGTACTTC,CASSWGGNQETQYF,.,TRBV18,TRBJ2-5,.